The sequence of this TCR beta chain was determined in a study of cytomegalovirus exposure and HLA in healthy donors. Comment on this clone: Its cognate antigen is unknown.

Per germline, CDR1 SEHNR and CDR2 FQNEAQ (reference sequence). Trimming took 1 base from V and 5 from J, leaving 14 bases between them. This CDR3 is built from 15 residues. Use of 60 Vbeta and 13 Jbeta primers characterized the PCR. In the study's own analysis: About 10 million shared chains were among some 75 million unique TCR beta chains counted in a later analysis. Libraries were prepared by immunoSEQ multiplex PCR; TCRdb keeps only in-frame clonotypes and omits some of them. V, J and clone size reflect that table, while D and trimming were determined from the DNA. The sample shows approximately 110,000 clones, over 65% of them seen only once. Whole-study findings and limits: Specificity for CMV antigens was confirmed in vitro for three of the CMV-associated chains. What a later analysis showed was that several of the most significant clusters appeared linked to common viral pathogens. Previous analysis showed most TCR beta V segments were productive about 87% or about 30% of the time.

This sequence joins TRBV7-9 and TRBJ1-2, with unresolved D. The sequence was obtained from a man in his forties or fifties in good health and CMV-seronegative. Sequenced sample: PBMCs. DNA for the CDR3: TGTGCCAGCAGCTTAGGTCATGGAGCCGAATATGGCTACACCTTC. Translating it yields CASSLGHGAEYGYTF.